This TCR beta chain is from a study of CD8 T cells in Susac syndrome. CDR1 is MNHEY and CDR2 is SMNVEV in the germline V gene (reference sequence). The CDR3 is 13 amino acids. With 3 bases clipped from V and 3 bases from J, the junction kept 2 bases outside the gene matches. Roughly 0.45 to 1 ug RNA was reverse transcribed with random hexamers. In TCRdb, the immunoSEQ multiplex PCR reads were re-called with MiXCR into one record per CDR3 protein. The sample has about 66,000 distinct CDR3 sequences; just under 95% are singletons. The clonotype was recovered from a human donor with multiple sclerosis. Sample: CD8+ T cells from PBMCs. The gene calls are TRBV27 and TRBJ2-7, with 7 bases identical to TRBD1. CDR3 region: CASSFNRGYEQYF. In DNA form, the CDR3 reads TGTGCCAGCAGTTTCAACAGGGGCTACGAGCAGTACTTC.